This T cell receptor (beta chain) was found in a study of T cells in Graves' hyperthyroidism and ophthalmopathy. Overall study: Once the initial diagnosis was made, peripheral blood was obtained before any treatment.

Researchers took RNA transcripts and amplified the TCR beta CDR3 regions from them. Initially, a first-round RT-PCR of the TCR CDR3 employed the HTBI primer set. A single record per CDR3 protein comes from TCRdb applying MiXCR to the multiplex PCR reads. The data hold hundreds of thousands of distinct CDR3 sequences, with around 21% observed a single time. Patients affected by ophthalmopathy presented a Clinical Activity Score of at least 3, a NOSPECS grade of at least 4, and disease duration below 3 months. Clinical symptoms, serum thyroxine and TRAb, thyroid ultrasound and orbital computed tomography were used for the diagnoses. This CDR3 is 14 amino acids long. The ends were cut back, 6 bases at V and 7 bases at J, with 16 bases in the middle. Per germline, CDR1 MDHEN and CDR2 SYDVKM.

This clonotype originated in a man aged 25-40 years with Graves' ophthalmopathy. Material: blood. The V and J genes are TRBV28 and TRBJ1-5, with D perhaps matching TRBD1 (6 bases). The CDR3 sequence: CASSSRGFDQPQHF. The CDR3 bases are TGTGCCAGCAGCAGTAGGGGGTTTGACCAGCCCCAGCATTTT.